This entry is about one T cell receptor beta chain. Antigen unknown. This specimen comes from a study of OX40 agonist ivuxolimab in advanced cancers. Turning to the study itself: Every 2 weeks, patients got intravenous ivuxolimab at one of six dose levels (0.01-10 mg/kg). Dose-escalation cases comprised hepatocellular carcinoma, melanoma, renal cell or head and neck cancer.

Study results and limitations: Both CD4+ and CD8+ T cell populations in blood had undergone clonal expansion by week 6 at 0.1 to 3.0 mg/kg.

Patients were excluded for autoimmune disease history or systemic immunosuppression. Sequencing was performed with immunoSEQ multiplex PCR; in TCRdb, only in-frame clones are kept and a portion is missing. The profile shows 60,000 to 70,000 clones, about 88% of them singletons. From germline, CDR1 is KGHSH and CDR2 LQKENI. V lost 3 bases to trimming and J lost 2 bases; unmatched junction nucleotides: 6. CDR3 length: 16 residues. The sample in question was CD4+ or CD8+ T cells sorted from blood, obtained in a trial of the OX40 agonist ivuxolimab. This sequence was found in an adult with an advanced solid tumor such as melanoma, head and neck, liver or kidney cancer. The V call is TRBV18, the J call TRBJ2-2, with TRBD2 matching 7 bases. In nucleotides, the CDR3 is TGTGCCAGCTCACCTCGAGCGGGACGAAACACCGGGGAGCTGTTTTTT. This encodes CASSPRAGRNTGELFF.